This T cell receptor (beta chain) was recorded in a study of CD8+CD57+ T cells in acquired aplastic anemia. Study overall: An average of approximately 3.2 ug of DNA was obtained from sorted CD4+ and CD8+ cells. Healthy donor sequencing depth: approximately 9.9 million CD4+, 11 million to 13 million CD8+ reads. Study conclusions and caveats: Twenty-nine was the count of CD8+ CDR3 sequences that patients shared with controls.

The CDR3 totals 9 residues. Germline CDR1 SEHNR, CDR2 FQNEAQ (reference sequence). TCR beta VDJ and CDR3 profiles were obtained from a genomic DNA template. TCRdb processed the reads anew with MiXCR; each CDR3 protein has one entry. The table shows fewer than 200,000 distinct CDR3 sequences, with approximately 60% occurring only once. A word on this clonotype: Its antigen is as yet unknown. Since no conserved phenylalanine or tryptophan closes the CDR3, a read error is the likely cause.

Sequences were obtained from sorted CD4+, CD8+, or CD8+CD57+ T cells (not recorded which) from PBMCs. The TCR was taken from a human donor in good health. V and J are TRBV7-9 and TRBJ2-5; D not resolved. The end of the DNA is better explained by TRBJ2-1, so the J call may be wrong. The CDR3 is CASSLAQFY. CDR3 bases: TGTGCCAGCAGCTTAGCGCAGTTCTAC.